This T cell receptor (beta chain) emerged from a study of blood T cells in healthy people across ages. Broader study findings: From one million sequenced T cells, diversity estimates were lower bounds. Long-lived and aged donors differed, with more naive CD4+ cells and higher diversity in the long-lived. Naive T cell percentage showed a strong correlation with the diversity of TCR beta.

Primers used in a second PCR of roughly 6 to 12 cycles were a sample-barcoded 5' primer and a J-beta primer mix. TCRdb reanalysed the 5' RACE reads using MiXCR and keeps one entry per CDR3 protein. This sample has 1.8 million or so distinct CDR3 sequences; about two fifths occur once, and the top ten carry about 23%. The ends lost 0 bases at V and 0 bases at J; junction bases unmatched: 8. Germline-derived CDR1 and CDR2 are DFQATT and SNEGSKA (reference sequence). The CDR3 loop spans 17 amino acids. Healthy Russian Caucasian donors spanned ages 6 to 90 years. Points on this clonotype: Its antigen is unidentified.

V gene TRBV20-1 combines with J gene TRBJ2-3; 8 bases line up with TRBD2. The sequencing sample was made of blood. This sequence originates from a human donor in good health. The CDR3 DNA is TGCAGTGCTAGAGACCCCTTTGCGGGGGGAAGCACAGATACGCAGTATTTT. Translating it yields CSARDPFAGGSTDTQYF.